This is a list of T cell receptor beta chains from one sample in a study of CD8+CD57+ T cells in acquired aplastic anemia. TCRdb itself ran the reads through MiXCR, one entry per CDR3 protein. The sample consists of some 170,000 distinct CDR3 sequences, approximately 44% of them appearing once. The sample was sorted CD4+, CD8+, or CD8+CD57+ T cells (not recorded which) from PBMCs. The receptors originated from a human donor in good health. Each CDR3 is given with its conserved first and last residue. The D gene is left open where the match is weak.

>TRBJ2-5|TRBV10-2|-
CASQLSRGETQYF
>TRBJ2-7|TRBV10-3|-
CAISARDGYEQYF
>TRBJ2-3|TRBV14|TRBD1
CASTRTGVSTDTQYF
>TRBJ1-6|TRBV20-1|TRBD1
CSARPTQGAKSPLHF
>TRBJ2-3|TRBV20-1|TRBD2
CSASPLGRGTSTDTQYF
>TRBJ1-2|TRBV10-2|-
CASSEIPGGVYGYTF
>TRBJ2-3|TRBV2|-
CATSRVSFTDTQYF
>TRBJ2-1|TRBV11-2|-
CASSSTGVSYNEQFF
>TRBJ2-1|TRBV2|TRBD1
CASRGTGFYNEQFF
>TRBJ2-6|TRBV7-3|-
CASSLSVSGANVLTF
>TRBJ2-2|TRBV20-1|-
CSASPGLNTGELFF
>TRBJ1-2|TRBV5-8|-
CASSFQFEGYTF
>TRBJ1-5|TRBV10-3|-
CAISEDSDSNQPQHF
>TRBJ2-5|TRBV25-1|TRBD1
CATSGQGAETQYF
>TRBJ1-1|TRBV7-3|TRBD1
CASSLQSGTGSTEAFF
>TRBJ1-2|TRBV10-3|-
CAISEEQVQYGYTF
>TRBJ1-4|TRBV5-1|-
CASSQNNEKLFF
>TRBJ2-6|TRBV19|-
CASTPILGLSSGANVLTF
>TRBJ2-1|TRBV25-1|-
CASSRAGYNEQFF
>TRBJ1-1|TRBV2|-
CASKRWALTEAFF
>TRBJ2-7|TRBV7-9|-
CASSLDGEYEQYF
>TRBJ1-5|TRBV20-1|TRBD1
CSAATGAFQPQHF
>TRBJ1-1|TRBV5-8|-
CASRRTLWAFF
>TRBJ1-2|TRBV29-1|TRBD1
CSASTMDRYYGYTF
>TRBJ2-2|TRBV20-1|TRBD2
CSAVAGGSTGELFF
>TRBJ1-5|TRBV7-8|-
CASSKNLDQPQHF
>TRBJ1-3|TRBV6-5|-
CASSSQVTGNTIYF
>TRBJ1-2|TRBV12-3/TRBV12-4|TRBD1
CASRPQGAQLNYGYTF
>TRBJ1-2|TRBV7-9|TRBD1
CASSLRDREIGGYTF
>TRBJ1-3|TRBV29-1|-
CSVEGTPSGNTIYF
>TRBJ1-4|TRBV3-1|-
CASSSRGPGGEKLFF
>TRBJ2-6|TRBV20-1|-
CSAREAERDVLTF
>TRBJ1-5|TRBV10-3|-
CAISDSDILNQPQHF
>TRBJ1-3|TRBV24-1|-
CATSRSRGDSGNTIYF
>TRBJ2-2|TRBV9|-
CASSVVGLTTPGELFF
>TRBJ2-7|TRBV2|-
CASSEMLYEQYF
>TRBJ2-1|TRBV20-1|-
CSARDLQGSPYNEQFF
>TRBJ1-1|TRBV6-5|-
CASSYGPNTEAFF
>TRBJ1-3|TRBV9|-
CASSPRGDASGNTIYF
>TRBJ2-3|TRBV5-1|TRBD2
CASRGLAGGTDTQYF
>TRBJ2-7|TRBV10-3|-
CAISVGGGYEQYF
>TRBJ2-3|TRBV28|-
CASSFQGASTDTQYF
>TRBJ2-7|TRBV29-1|-
CSAWKAGEQYF
>TRBJ2-7|TRBV6-1|TRBD1
CASSTGTANYEQYF
>TRBJ2-5|TRBV5-1|-
CASSLNGWRETQYF
>TRBJ1-5|TRBV19|-
CASSFDRRGQHF
>TRBJ2-7|TRBV10-3|-
CAISDGGSASYEQYF